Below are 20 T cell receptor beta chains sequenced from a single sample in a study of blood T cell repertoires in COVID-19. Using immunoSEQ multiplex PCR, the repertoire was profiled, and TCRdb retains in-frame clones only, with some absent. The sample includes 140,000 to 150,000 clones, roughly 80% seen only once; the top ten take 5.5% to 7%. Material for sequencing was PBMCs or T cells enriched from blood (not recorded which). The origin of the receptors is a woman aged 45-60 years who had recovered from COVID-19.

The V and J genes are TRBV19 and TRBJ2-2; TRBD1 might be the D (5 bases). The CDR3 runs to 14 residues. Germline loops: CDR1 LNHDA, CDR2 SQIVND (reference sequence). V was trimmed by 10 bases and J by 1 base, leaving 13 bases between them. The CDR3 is CATRQIGNTGELFF. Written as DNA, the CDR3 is TGTGCCACACGACAGATAGGGAACACCGGGGAGCTGTTTTTT.

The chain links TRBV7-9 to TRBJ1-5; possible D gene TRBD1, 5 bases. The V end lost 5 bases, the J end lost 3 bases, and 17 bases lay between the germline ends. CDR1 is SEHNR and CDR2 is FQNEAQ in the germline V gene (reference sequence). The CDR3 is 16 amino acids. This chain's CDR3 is CASSPSRGDANQPQHF. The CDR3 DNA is TGTGCCAGCAGCCCTAGTCGGGGGGACGCCAATCAGCCCCAGCATTTT.

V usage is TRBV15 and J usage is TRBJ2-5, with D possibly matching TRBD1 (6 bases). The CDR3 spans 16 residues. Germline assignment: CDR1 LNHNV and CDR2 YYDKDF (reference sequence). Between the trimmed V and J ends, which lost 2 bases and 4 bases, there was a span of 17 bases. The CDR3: CATSRQRGRGSETQYF. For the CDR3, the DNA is TGTGCCACCAGCAGACAAAGGGGAAGGGGGTCAGAGACCCAGTACTTC.

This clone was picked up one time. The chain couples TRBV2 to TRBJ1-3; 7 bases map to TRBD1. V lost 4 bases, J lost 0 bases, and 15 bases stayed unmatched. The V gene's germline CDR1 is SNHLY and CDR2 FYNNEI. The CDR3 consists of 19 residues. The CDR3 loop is CASSGPTGRGLSSGNTIYF. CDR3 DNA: TGTGCCAGCAGTGGGCCGACAGGGAGAGGTTTGAGCTCTGGAAACACCATATATTTT. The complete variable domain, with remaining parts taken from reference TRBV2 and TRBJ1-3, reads EPEVTQTPSHQVTQMGQEVILRCVPISNHLYFYWYRQILGQKVEFLVSFYNNEISEKSEIFDDQFSVERPDGSNFTLKIRSTKLEDSAMYFCASSGPTGRGLSSGNTIYFGEGSWLTVV.

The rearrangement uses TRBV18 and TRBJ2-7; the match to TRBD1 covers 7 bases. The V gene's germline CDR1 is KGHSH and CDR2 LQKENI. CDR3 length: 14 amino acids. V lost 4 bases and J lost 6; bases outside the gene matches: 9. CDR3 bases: TGTGCCAGCTCACAACTACAGGACAGGCCCGAGCAGTACTTC. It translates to CASSQLQDRPEQYF.

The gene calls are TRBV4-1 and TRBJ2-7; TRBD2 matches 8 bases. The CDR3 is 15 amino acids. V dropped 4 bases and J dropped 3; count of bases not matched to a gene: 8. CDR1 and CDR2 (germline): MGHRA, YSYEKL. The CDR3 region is CASSLLGRGYYEQYV. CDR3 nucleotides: TGCGCCAGCAGCCTTCTCGGGAGGGGGTACTACGAGCAGTACGTC.

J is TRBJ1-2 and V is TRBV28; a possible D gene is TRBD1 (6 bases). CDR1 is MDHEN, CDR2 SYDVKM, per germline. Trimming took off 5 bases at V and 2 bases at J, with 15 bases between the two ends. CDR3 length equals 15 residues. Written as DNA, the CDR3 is TGTGCCAGCAGTGGAGCTGGGACATTCAACTATGGCTACACCTTC. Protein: CASSGAGTFNYGYTF.

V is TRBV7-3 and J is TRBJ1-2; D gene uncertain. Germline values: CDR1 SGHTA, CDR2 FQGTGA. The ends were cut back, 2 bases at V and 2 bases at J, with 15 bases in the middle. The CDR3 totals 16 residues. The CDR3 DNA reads TGTGCCAGCAGCTTAGGAGGAGCGGCAGACAACTATGGCTACACCTTC. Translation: CASSLGGAADNYGYTF. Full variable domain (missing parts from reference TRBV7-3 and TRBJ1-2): GAGVSQTPSNKVTEKGKYVELRCDPISGHTALYWYRQSLGQGPEFLIYFQGTGAADDSGLPNDRFFAVRPEGSVSTLKIQRTERGDSAVYLCASSLGGAADNYGYTFGSGTRLTVV.

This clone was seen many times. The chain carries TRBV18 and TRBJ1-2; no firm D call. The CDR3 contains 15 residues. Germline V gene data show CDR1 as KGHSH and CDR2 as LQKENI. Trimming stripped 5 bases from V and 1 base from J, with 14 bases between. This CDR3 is CASSRNPEVNYGYTF. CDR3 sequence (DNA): TGTGCCAGCTCAAGAAACCCGGAGGTTAACTATGGCTACACCTTC.

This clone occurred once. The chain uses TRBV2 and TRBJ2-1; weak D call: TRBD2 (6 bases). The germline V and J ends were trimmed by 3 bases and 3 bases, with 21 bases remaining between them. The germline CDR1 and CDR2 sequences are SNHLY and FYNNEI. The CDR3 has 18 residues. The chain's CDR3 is CASSDGAGGPFLYNEQFF. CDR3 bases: TGTGCCAGCAGTGACGGGGCCGGGGGACCCTTTCTCTACAATGAGCAGTTCTTC.

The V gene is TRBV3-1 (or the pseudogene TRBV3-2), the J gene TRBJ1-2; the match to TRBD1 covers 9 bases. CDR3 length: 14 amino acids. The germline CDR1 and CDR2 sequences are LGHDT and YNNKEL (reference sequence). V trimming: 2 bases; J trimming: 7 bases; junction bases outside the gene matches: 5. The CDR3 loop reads CASSQFMTGGGYTF. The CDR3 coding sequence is TGTGCCAGCAGCCAATTCATGACAGGGGGTGGCTACACCTTC.

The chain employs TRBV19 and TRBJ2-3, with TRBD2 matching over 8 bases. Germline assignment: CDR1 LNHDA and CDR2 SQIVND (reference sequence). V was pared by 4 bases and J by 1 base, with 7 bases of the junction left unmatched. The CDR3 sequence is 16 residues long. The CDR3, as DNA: TGTGCCAGTAGTACCCCGGGGGGGCTGGGCACAGATACGCAGTATTTT. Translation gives CASSTPGGLGTDTQYF.

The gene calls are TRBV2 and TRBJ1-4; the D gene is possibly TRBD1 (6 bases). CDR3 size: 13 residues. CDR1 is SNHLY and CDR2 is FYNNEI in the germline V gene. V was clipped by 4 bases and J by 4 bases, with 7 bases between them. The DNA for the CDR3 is TGTGCCAGCAGTGGACAGGTTAATGAAAAACTGTTTTTT. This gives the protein CASSGQVNEKLFF. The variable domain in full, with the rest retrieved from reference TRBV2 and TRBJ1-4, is EPEVTQTPSHQVTQMGQEVILRCVPISNHLYFYWYRQILGQKVEFLVSFYNNEISEKSEIFDDQFSVERPDGSNFTLKIRSTKLEDSAMYFCASSGQVNEKLFFGSGTQLSVL.

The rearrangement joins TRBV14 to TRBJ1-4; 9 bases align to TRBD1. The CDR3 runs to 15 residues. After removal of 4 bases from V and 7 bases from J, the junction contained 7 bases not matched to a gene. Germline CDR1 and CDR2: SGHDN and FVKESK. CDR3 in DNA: TGTGCCAGCAGCCCCAATCCGGGACAGGGTGAAAAACTGTTTTTT. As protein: CASSPNPGQGEKLFF.

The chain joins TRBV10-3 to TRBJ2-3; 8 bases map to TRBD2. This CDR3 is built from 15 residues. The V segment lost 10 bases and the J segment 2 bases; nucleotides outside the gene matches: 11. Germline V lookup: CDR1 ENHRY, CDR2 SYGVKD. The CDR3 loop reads CATREGGASTDTQYF. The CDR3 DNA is TGTGCCACCCGGGAGGGAGGGGCGTCCACAGATACGCAGTATTTT.

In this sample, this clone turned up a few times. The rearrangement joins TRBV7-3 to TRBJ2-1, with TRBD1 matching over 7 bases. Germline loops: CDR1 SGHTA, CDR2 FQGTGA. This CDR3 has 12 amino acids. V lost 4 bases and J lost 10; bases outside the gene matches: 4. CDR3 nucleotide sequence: TGTGCCAGCAGCTCAGACAGGGTCGAGCAGTTCTTC. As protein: CASSSDRVEQFF. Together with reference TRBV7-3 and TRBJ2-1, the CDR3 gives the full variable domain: GAGVSQTPSNKVTEKGKYVELRCDPISGHTALYWYRQSLGQGPEFLIYFQGTGAADDSGLPNDRFFAVRPEGSVSTLKIQRTERGDSAVYLCASSSDRVEQFFGPGTRLTVL.

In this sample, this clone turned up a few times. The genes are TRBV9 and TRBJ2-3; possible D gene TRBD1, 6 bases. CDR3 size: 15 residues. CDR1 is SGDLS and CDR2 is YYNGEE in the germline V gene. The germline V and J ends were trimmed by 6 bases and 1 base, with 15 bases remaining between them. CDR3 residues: CASTTGNIGTDTQYF. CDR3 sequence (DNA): TGTGCCAGCACTACAGGGAATATCGGCACAGATACGCAGTATTTT.

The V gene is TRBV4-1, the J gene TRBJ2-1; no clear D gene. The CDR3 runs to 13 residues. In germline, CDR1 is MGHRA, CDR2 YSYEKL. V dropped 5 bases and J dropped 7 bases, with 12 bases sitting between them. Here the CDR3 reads CASSSLERNEQFF. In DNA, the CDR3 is TGCGCCAGCAGCTCTCTCGAGAGGAATGAGCAGTTCTTC.

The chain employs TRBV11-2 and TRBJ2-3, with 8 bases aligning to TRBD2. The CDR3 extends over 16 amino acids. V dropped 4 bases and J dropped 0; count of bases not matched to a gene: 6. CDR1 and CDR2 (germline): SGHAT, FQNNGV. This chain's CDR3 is CASSSVAGPSTDTQYF. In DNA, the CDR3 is TGTGCCAGCAGCTCCGTAGCGGGGCCTAGCACAGATACGCAGTATTTT.

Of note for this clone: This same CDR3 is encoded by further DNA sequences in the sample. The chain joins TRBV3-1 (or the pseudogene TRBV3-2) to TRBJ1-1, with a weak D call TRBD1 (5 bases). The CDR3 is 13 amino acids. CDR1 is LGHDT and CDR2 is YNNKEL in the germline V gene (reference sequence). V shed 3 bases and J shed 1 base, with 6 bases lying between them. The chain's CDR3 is CASSQQGNTEAFF. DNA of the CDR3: TGTGCCAGCAGCCAGCAGGGGAACACTGAAGCTTTCTTT.